The sequence of this TCR beta chain was determined in a study of shared clonotypes between healthy human individuals. As for the study in general: Per donor, CD8 memory used one plate, CD8 naive used two, CD4 memory used three and CD4 naive used three.

General study findings and limits: Estimated richness was generally greater in naive than memory subsets. The authors sampled blood alone, and tissue repertoires likely differ.

Trimming removed 0 bases from V and 3 bases from J, with 13 bases in between. The V gene's germline CDR1 is SGDLS and CDR2 YYNGEE. The CDR3 is 15 residues long. Remarks on this clone: Its target is unknown.

Several immunoSEQ plates held equal portions of the genomic DNA taken from each subset. Clones were sequenced by immunoSEQ multiplex PCR, and TCRdb holds only the in-frame ones, with some missing. The sample records 950,000 to 1,100,000 clones, about 84% being singletons. The chain has TRBV9 and TRBJ2-7; D is undetermined. This clonotype originated in a man aged 18 to 29 in good health. Some clones in this sample may be carry-over from other donors' samples. Sequencing input: memory CD4+ T cells from PBMCs. As for subset: CD45RA-negative fraction. CDR3 nucleotides: TGTGCCAGCAGCGTAGCCGGTAGTTTAAACTACGAGCAGTACTTC. Translating gives CASSVAGSLNYEQYF.